This T cell receptor (beta chain) derives from a study of blood T cell repertoires in COVID-19. Assay used: immunoSEQ multiplex PCR; TCRdb lists only in-frame clones, some missing. The sample has fewer than 300,000 clones; 90% are singletons. The germline gives CDR1 SQVTM, CDR2 ANQGSEA. The CDR3 covers 14 residues. Trimming took off 7 bases at V and 1 base at J, with 16 bases between the two ends. Sequences were obtained from peripheral blood. The receptor's source is a woman in her forties or fifties with COVID-19, enrolled during active disease. This chain joins TRBV29-1 and TRBJ1-1; D is undetermined. For the CDR3, the DNA is TGCAGCGCCACAGCAGTACTTAGGAACACTGAAGCTTTCTTT. Translation gives CSATAVLRNTEAFF.